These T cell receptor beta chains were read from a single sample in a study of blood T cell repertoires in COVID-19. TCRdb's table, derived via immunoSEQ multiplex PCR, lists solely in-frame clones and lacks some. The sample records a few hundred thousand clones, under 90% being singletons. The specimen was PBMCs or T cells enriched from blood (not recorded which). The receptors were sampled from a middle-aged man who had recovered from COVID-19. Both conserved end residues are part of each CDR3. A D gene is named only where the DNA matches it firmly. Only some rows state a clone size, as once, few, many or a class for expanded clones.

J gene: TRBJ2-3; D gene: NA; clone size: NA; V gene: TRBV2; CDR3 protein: CASSDGENTDTQYF; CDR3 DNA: TGTGCCAGCTCTGACGGGGAAAACACAGATACGCAGTATTTT
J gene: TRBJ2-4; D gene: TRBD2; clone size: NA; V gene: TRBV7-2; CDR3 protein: CASSFSGGKNIQYF; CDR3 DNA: TGTGCCAGCAGCTTTAGCGGGGGGAAAAACATTCAGTACTTC
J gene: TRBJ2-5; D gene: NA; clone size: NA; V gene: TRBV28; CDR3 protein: CASSPGVSFQETQYF; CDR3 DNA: TGTGCCAGCAGTCCAGGGGTATCCTTCCAAGAGACCCAGTACTTC
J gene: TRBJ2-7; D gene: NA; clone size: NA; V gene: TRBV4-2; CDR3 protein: CASSQSQGEEQYF; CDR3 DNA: TGTGCCAGCAGCCAGTCACAGGGCGAGGAGCAGTACTTC
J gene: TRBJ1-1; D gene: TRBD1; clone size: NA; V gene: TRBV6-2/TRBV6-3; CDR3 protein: CASSHTLRQGRTEAFF; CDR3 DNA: TGTGCCAGCAGCCACACGCTTCGACAGGGGCGAACTGAAGCTTTCTTT
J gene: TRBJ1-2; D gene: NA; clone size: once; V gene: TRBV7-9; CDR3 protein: CASSSTGSGGAGGYTF; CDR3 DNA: TGTGCCAGCAGCTCAACCGGCTCCGGGGGGGCTGGTGGCTACACCTTC
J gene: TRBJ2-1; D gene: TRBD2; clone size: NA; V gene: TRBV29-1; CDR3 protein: CSAFSGLYNEQFF; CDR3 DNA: TGCAGCGCTTTTAGCGGGTTGTACAATGAGCAGTTCTTC
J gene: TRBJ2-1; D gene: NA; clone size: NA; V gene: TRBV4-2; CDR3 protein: CASSQSGLGSYNEQFF; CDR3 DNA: TGTGCCAGCAGCCAGTCGGGACTGGGCTCCTACAATGAGCAGTTCTTC
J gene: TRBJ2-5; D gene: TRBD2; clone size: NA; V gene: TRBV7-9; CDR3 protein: CASSERAGGPQETQYF; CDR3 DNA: TGTGCCAGCAGCGAACGAGCGGGAGGGCCACAAGAGACCCAGTACTTC
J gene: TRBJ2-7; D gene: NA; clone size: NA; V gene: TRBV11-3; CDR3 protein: CASSLGTAVSYEQYF; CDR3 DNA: TGTGCCAGCAGCTTAGGGACAGCCGTCTCCTACGAGCAGTACTTC